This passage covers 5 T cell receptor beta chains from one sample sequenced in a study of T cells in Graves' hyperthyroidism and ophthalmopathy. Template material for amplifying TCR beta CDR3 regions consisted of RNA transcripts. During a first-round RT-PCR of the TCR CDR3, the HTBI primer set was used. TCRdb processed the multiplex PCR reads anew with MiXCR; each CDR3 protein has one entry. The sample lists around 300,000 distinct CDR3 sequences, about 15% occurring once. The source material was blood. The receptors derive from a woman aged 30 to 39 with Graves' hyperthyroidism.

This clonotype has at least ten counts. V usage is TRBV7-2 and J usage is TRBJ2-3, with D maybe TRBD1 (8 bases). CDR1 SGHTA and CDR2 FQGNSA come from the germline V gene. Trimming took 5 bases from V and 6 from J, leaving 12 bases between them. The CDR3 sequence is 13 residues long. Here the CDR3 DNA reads TGTGCCAGCAGCGAACAGGGGGGGGATACGCAGTATTTT. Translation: CASSEQGGDTQYF.

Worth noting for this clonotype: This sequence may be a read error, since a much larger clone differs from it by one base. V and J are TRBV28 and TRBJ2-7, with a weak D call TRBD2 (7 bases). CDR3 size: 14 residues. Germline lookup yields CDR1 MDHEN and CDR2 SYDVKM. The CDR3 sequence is CAGAAGDTFYEQCF. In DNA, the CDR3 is TGTGCCGGAGCTGCGGGGGACACCTTCTACGAGCAGTGCTTC.

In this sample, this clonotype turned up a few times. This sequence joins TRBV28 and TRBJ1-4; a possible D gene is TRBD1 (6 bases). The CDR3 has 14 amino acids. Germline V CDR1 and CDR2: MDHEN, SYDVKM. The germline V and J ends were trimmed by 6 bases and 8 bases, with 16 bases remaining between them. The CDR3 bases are TGTGCCAGCAGCAACACAGGGCTTCAGGAAAAACTGTTTTTT. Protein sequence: CASSNTGLQEKLFF. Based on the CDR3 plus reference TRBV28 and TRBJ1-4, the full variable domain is DVKVTQSSRYLVKRTGEKVFLECVQDMDHENMFWYRQDPGLGLRLIYFSYDVKMKEKGDIPEGYSVSREKKERFSLILESASTNQTSMYLCASSNTGLQEKLFFGSGTQLSVL.

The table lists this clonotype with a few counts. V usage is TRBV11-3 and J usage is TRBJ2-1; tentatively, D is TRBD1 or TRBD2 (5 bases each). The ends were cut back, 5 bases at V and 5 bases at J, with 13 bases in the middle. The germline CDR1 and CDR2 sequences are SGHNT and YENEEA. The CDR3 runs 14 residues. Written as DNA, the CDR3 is TGTGCCAGCAGCACCGGGGCGTGGGACAATGAGCAGTTCTTC. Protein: CASSTGAWDNEQFF.

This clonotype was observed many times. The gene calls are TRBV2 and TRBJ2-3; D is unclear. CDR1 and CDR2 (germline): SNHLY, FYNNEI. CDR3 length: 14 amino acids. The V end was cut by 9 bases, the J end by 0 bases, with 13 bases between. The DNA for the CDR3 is TGTGCCAGAAAAAGAAACCAGAGCACAGATACGCAGTATTTT. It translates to CARKRNQSTDTQYF.